One T cell receptor beta chain is described in this entry. The target antigen is unknown. The CDR3 spans 13 residues. The J segment lost 5 bases and the V segment lost 4 bases, leaving 3 bases of the junction unmatched. Germline V gene lookup returns CDR1 ENHRY and CDR2 SYGVKD. The data derive from a study of human T cells and chemical hapten exposure. Study-level results: It should be noted that donors had alopecia, so their immune response may differ from healthy people's.

TCRdb re-called the RACE reads with MiXCR, one entry per CDR3 protein. This table has over 150,000 distinct CDR3 sequences, 28% appearing once. The time point denotes: patch test 3, about 24 weeks after DPC sensitization. The treatment: therapeutic diphenylcyclopropenone sensitization with weekly scalp DPC. The receptor was isolated from a woman between 18 and 29 years old with alopecia areata. Some clones in this sample may be carry-over from other donors' samples. The chain carries TRBV10-3 and TRBJ2-7, with TRBD1 matching 9 bases. This specimen consisted of whole blood, obtained in connection with sensitization to the hapten diphenylcyclopropenone (DPC). The CDR3 DNA reads as TGTGCCATCAGTGGGACAGGGGTAAACGAGCAGTACTTC. Encoded protein: CAISGTGVNEQYF.